This TCR beta chain was sequenced during a study of OX40 agonist ivuxolimab in advanced cancers. The germline gives CDR1 SGHNT, CDR2 YYREEE (reference sequence). The CDR3 length is 12 residues. V was cut by 4 bases and J by 6 bases, with 7 bases left in between. The table came from immunoSEQ multiplex PCR; TCRdb's copy has only in-frame clones and leaves some out. The sample has 20,000 to 30,000 clones, 88% seen once. Sample: CD4+ or CD8+ T cells sorted from blood, taken in a trial of the OX40 agonist ivuxolimab. The sequence was obtained from an adult with an advanced solid tumor such as melanoma, head and neck, liver or kidney cancer. The chain joins TRBV5-4 to TRBJ2-2, with D unresolved. The CDR3 DNA follows: TGTGCCAGCAGCACAACTCCCGGGGAGCTGTTTTTT. Translation gives CASSTTPGELFF.